The 12 T cell receptor beta chains presented below share a single source sample, sequenced in a study of T cell responses to AZD1222 COVID-19 vaccine. Data came from immunoSEQ multiplex PCR; TCRdb stores just in-frame clones and leaves some out. The sample lists 130,000 to 150,000 clones, 86% occurring once. The sample in question was peripheral blood, obtained 28 days after the second AZD1222 dose. The receptors were gathered from an adult who received the AZD1222 COVID-19 vaccine.

The chain has TRBV29-1 and TRBJ1-2, with D unresolved. V was clipped by 1 base and J by 4 bases, with 13 bases between them. CDR3 length: 14 residues. CDR1 SQVTM and CDR2 ANQGSEA come from the germline V gene. CDR3: CSVEVSPTVYGYTF. The CDR3 DNA sequence: TGCAGCGTTGAAGTCTCACCAACCGTCTATGGCTACACCTTC. The entire variable domain, with the rest obtained from reference TRBV29-1 and TRBJ1-2, is as follows: SAVISQKPSRDICQRGTSLTIQCQVDSQVTMMFWYRQQPGQSLTLIATANQGSEATYESGFVIDKFPISRPNLTFSTLTVSNMSPEDSSIYLCSVEVSPTVYGYTFGSGTRLTVV.

The rearrangement links TRBV12-5 to TRBJ1-1; no reliable D call. V was shortened by 1 base and J by 7 bases, with 13 bases between the two germline ends. CDR3 length equals 14 residues. CDR1 is LGHNT and CDR2 is FRNRAP in the germline V gene. The CDR3 DNA reads TGTGCTAGTGGTTTGGGGCCAGGCCCTTTTGAAGCTTTCTTT. It yields the protein CASGLGPGPFEAFF.

The chain uses TRBV2 and TRBJ2-2, with 9 nucleotides matching TRBD1. This CDR3 has 15 amino acids. The J segment lost 3 bases and the V segment lost 7 bases, leaving 6 bases of the junction unmatched. Germline assignment: CDR1 SNHLY and CDR2 FYNNEI. Here the CDR3 reads CASTQGQGYTGELFF. The CDR3 DNA is TGTGCCAGCACTCAGGGACAGGGTTACACCGGGGAGCTGTTTTTT. The entire variable domain, with the rest obtained from reference TRBV2 and TRBJ2-2, is as follows: EPEVTQTPSHQVTQMGQEVILRCVPISNHLYFYWYRQILGQKVEFLVSFYNNEISEKSEIFDDQFSVERPDGSNFTLKIRSTKLEDSAMYFCASTQGQGYTGELFFGEGSRLTVL.

This clone was counted once. The chain uses TRBV15 and TRBJ1-2; D is undetermined. CDR1 is LNHNV, CDR2 YYDKDF, per germline (reference sequence). CDR3 length equals 14 residues. The germline V and J ends were trimmed by 1 base and 5 bases, with 11 bases remaining between them. CDR3 coding DNA: TGTGCCACCAGCAGAGGGGTTATTCCTTATGGCTACACCTTC. Residues: CATSRGVIPYGYTF. Filled out from reference TRBV15 and TRBJ1-2, the complete variable domain reads DAMVIQNPRYQVTQFGKPVTLSCSQTLNHNVMYWYQQKSSQAPKLLFHYYDKDFNNEADTPDNFQSRRPNTSFCFLDIRSPGLGDTAMYLCATSRGVIPYGYTFGSGTRLTVV.

The genes are TRBV7-9 and TRBJ1-2; D is unclear. Germline CDR1 SEHNR, CDR2 FQNEAQ (reference sequence). Trimming removed 1 base from V and 0 bases from J, with 6 bases in between. This CDR3 contains 14 residues. The CDR3 DNA reads as TGTGCCAGCAGCTTAGATCTTCCTAACTATGGCTACACCTTC. Its protein product is CASSLDLPNYGYTF.

The chain is built from TRBV7-9 and TRBJ1-2; unclear D gene. Germline V gene lookup returns CDR1 SEHNR and CDR2 FQNEAQ (reference sequence). This CDR3 region has 13 residues. The V and J ends lost 10 bases and 4 bases respectively, with 16 bases between them. The CDR3 reads CATSRSGLYGYTF. CDR3 bases: TGTGCCACCTCGAGGTCCGGACTCTATGGCTACACCTTC.

V is TRBV27 and J is TRBJ2-2; 12 nucleotides line up with TRBD2. The CDR3 sequence is 13 residues long. The V segment lost 5 bases and the J segment 12 bases; nucleotides outside the gene matches: 4. Looked up from germline, CDR1 is MNHEY and CDR2 is SMNVEV (reference sequence). The CDR3 protein is CASSPGLAGQLFF. The CDR3 bases are TGTGCCAGCAGTCCTGGACTAGCGGGGCAGCTGTTTTTT.

This clone was recorded only once. The chain combines TRBV18 with TRBJ1-1, with unresolved D. Germline lookup yields CDR1 KGHSH and CDR2 LQKENI. V was cut by 7 bases and J by 1 base, with 10 bases left in between. This CDR3 region has 13 residues. The CDR3 nucleotides are TGTGCCAGCTTATTGGAGGAGAACACTGAAGCTTTCTTT. Its protein product is CASLLEENTEAFF.

V and J are TRBV5-4 and TRBJ2-3; TRBD1 matches 7 bases. The junction had 10 bases not matched to a gene; V was cut back by 4 bases and J by 2 bases. Germline CDR1 reads SGHNT; CDR2 reads YYREEE (reference sequence). The CDR3 contains 16 residues. The CDR3 spells CASSNRDRVITDTQYF. CDR3 in DNA: TGTGCCAGCAGCAACCGGGACAGAGTGATCACAGATACGCAGTATTTT.

In its sample, this clone was seen once. The chain joins TRBV25-1 to TRBJ1-2; TRBD1 agrees at 9 bases. This CDR3 has 15 amino acids. Germline CDR1 is MGHDK and CDR2 is SYGVNS. V shed 3 bases, J shed 2 bases, and the junction held 4 bases outside the gene matches. The CDR3 DNA sequence: TGTGCCAGCAGTGACCCGGGACAGGGAAACTATGGCTACACCTTC. It specifies CASSDPGQGNYGYTF.

V usage is TRBV21-1 and J usage is TRBJ1-5. TRBV21-1 counts as a pseudogene. This CDR3 contains 15 residues. In DNA form, the CDR3 reads TGTGCCAGCGCGGGCGACAGTACCAACAATCAGCCCCAGCATTTT. Its translation: CASAGDSTNNQPQHF.

This chain connects TRBV7-2 to TRBJ2-5; no clear D. CDR1 and CDR2 (germline): SGHTA, FQGNSA. Deletions cut 7 bases from V and 8 bases from J, with 11 bases between. The CDR3 has 11 amino acids. This CDR3 is CASTLQGTQYF. CDR3 in DNA: TGTGCCAGCACCCTCCAAGGAACCCAGTACTTC.